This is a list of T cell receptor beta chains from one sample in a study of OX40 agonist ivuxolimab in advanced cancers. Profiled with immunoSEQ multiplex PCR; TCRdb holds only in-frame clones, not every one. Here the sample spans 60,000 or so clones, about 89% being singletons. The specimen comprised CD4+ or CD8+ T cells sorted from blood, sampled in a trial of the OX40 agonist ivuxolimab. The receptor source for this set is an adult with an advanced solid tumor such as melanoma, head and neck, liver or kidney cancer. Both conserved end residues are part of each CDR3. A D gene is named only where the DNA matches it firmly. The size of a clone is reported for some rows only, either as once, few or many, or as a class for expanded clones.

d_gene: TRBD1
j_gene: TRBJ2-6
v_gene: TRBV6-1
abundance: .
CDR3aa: CASSEGAKGANVLTF
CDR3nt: TGTGCCAGCAGCGAGGGGGCGAAAGGGGCCAACGTCCTGACTTTC

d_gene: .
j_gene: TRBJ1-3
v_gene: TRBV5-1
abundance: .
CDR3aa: CASSIGPIGSGNTIYF
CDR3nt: TGCGCCAGCAGCATAGGACCGATTGGCTCTGGAAACACCATATATTTT

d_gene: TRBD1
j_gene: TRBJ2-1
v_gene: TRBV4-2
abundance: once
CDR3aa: CASSLDGTDNNEQFF
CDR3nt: TGTGCCAGCAGCTTGGACGGGACAGACAACAATGAGCAGTTCTTC

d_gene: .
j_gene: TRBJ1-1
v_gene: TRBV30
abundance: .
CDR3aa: CAWSAMSNTEAFF
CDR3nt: TGTGCCTGGAGTGCAATGTCGAACACTGAAGCTTTCTTT

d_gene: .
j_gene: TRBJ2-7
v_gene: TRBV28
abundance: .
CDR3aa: CASSPRGAATYEQYF
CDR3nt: TGTGCCAGCAGCCCCCGGGGAGCGGCAACCTACGAGCAGTACTTC

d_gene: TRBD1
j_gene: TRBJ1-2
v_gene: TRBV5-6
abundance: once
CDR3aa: CASSKTIQGAANSGYTF
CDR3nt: TGTGCCAGCAGCAAAACCATACAGGGGGCTGCTAATTCTGGCTACACCTTC

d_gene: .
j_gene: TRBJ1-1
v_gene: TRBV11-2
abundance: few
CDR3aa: CAAGPSFMNTEAFF
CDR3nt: TGTGCCGCAGGCCCGTCTTTCATGAACACTGAAGCTTTCTTT

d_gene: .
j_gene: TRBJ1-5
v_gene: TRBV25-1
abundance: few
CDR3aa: CASSGRQSNQPQHF
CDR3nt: TGTGCCAGCAGCGGTAGACAGAGCAATCAGCCCCAGCATTTT

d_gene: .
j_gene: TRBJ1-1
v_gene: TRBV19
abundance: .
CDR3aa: CASSNREGNTEAFF
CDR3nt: TGTGCCAGTAGTAATCGGGAAGGGAACACTGAAGCTTTCTTT

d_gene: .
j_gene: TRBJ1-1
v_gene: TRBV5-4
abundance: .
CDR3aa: CASSSELNTEAFF
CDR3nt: TGTGCCAGCAGCTCTGAGTTGAACACTGAAGCTTTCTTT

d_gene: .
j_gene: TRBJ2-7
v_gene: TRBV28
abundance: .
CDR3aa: CAARGRAYEQYF
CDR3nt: TGTGCCGCTAGGGGTCGGGCCTACGAGCAGTACTTC

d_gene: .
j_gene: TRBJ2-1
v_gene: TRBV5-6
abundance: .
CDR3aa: CASSRGSGSYNEQFF
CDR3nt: TGTGCCAGCAGCCGAGGTTCTGGGTCCTACAATGAGCAGTTCTTC

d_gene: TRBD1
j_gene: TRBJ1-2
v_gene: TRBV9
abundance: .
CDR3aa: CASSVEQGAGYTF
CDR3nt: TGTGCCAGCAGCGTAGAGCAGGGGGCGGGCTACACCTTC

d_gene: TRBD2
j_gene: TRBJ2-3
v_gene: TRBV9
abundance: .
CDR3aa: CASSVVAGARSQYF
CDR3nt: TGTGCCAGCAGCGTTGTAGCGGGAGCGAGGTCGCAGTATTTT

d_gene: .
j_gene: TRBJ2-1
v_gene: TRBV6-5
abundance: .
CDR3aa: CASKFLAPNEQFF
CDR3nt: TGTGCCAGCAAATTTCTAGCTCCCAATGAGCAGTTCTTC

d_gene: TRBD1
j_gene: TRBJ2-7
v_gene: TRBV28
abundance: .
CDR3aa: CASSSGQGTYEQYF
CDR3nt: TGTGCCAGCAGTTCGGGACAGGGGACCTACGAGCAGTACTTC

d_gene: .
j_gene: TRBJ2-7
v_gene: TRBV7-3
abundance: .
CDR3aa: CASSSLGGPYEQYF
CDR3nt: TGTGCCAGCAGCTCCCTCGGGGGGCCCTACGAGCAGTACTTC

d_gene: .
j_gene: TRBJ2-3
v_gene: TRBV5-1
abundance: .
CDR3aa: CASSLAASSSTDTQYF
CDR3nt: TGCGCCAGCAGCTTGGCCGCTAGCAGCTCCACAGATACGCAGTATTTT

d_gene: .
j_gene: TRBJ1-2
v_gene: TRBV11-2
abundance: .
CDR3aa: CASSLVSGRDGYTF
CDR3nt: TGTGCCAGCAGCTTAGTATCAGGGCGTGACGGCTACACCTTC

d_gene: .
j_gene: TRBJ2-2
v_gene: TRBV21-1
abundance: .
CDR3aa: CASSKFSLARNTGELFF
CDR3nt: TGTGCCAGCAGCAAGTTCTCCCTAGCAAGAAACACCGGGGAGCTGTTTTTT

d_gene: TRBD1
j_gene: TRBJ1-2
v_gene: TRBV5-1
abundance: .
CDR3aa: CASSTDRVWEGYTF
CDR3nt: TGCGCCAGCAGCACTGACAGGGTCTGGGAAGGCTACACCTTC

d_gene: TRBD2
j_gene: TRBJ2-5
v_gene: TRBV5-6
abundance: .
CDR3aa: CASSLTREAQYF
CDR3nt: TGTGCCAGCAGCTTGACACGGGAGGCCCAGTACTTC

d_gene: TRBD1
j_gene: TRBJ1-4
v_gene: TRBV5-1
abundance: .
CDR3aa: CASSLDYRGTARLFF
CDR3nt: TGCGCCAGCAGCTTGGATTACAGGGGGACCGCCAGACTGTTTTTT

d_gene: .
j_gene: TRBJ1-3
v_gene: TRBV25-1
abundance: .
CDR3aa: CASSEKRPRLGTIYF
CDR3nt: TGTGCCAGCAGTGAAAAGCGACCGAGATTGGGGACCATATATTTT

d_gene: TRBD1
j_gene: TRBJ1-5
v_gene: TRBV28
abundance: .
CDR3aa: CASSAKQGVGNQPQHF
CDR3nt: TGTGCCAGCAGTGCCAAACAGGGGGTAGGCAATCAGCCCCAGCATTTT

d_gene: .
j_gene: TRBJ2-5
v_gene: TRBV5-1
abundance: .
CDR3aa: CASSLRAAVQETQYF
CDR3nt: TGCGCCAGCAGCTTGAGGGCGGCTGTCCAAGAGACCCAGTACTTC

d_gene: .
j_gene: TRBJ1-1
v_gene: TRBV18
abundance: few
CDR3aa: CASSKSAETEAFF
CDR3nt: TGTGCCAGCTCAAAGTCGGCGGAAACTGAAGCTTTCTTT

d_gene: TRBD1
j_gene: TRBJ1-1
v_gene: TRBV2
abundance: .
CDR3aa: CASSKDRGGGTEAFF
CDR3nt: TGTGCCAGCAGTAAGGACAGGGGTGGAGGTACTGAAGCTTTCTTT

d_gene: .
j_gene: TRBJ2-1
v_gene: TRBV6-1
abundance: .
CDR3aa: CASSEYLGLREQFF
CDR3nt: TGTGCCAGCAGTGAATACTTAGGACTACGCGAGCAGTTCTTC

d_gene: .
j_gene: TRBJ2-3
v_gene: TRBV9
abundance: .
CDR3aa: CASSEYGAGRNTQYF
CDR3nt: TGTGCCAGCAGCGAGTATGGGGCAGGTCGAAATACGCAGTATTTT

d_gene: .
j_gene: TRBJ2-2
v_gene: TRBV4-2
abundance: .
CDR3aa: CASSHSTGELFF
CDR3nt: TGTGCCAGCAGCCATTCCACCGGGGAGCTGTTTTTT

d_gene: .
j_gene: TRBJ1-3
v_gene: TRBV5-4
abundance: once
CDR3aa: CSSSLDQGLSGNTIYF
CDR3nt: TGTTCCAGCAGCTTGGACCAGGGCCTATCTGGAAACACCATATATTTT

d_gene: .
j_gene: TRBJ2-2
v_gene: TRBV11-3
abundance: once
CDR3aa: CASSSAGEAGELFF
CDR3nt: TGTGCCAGCAGCTCCGCAGGGGAAGCCGGGGAGCTGTTTTTT

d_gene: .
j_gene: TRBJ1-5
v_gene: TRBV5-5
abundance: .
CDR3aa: CASSLGGLGHSNQPQHF
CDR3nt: TGTGCCAGCAGCTTGGGGGGTCTCGGGCATAGCAATCAGCCCCAGCATTTT

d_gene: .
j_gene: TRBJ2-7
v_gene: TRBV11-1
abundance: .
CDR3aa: CASSPLGVIYEQYF
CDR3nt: TGTGCCAGCAGCCCTCTTGGGGTTATCTACGAGCAGTACTTC

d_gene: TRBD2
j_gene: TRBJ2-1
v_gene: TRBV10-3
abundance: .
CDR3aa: CAISSTSGSSYNEQFF
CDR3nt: TGTGCCATCAGCTCCACTAGCGGTAGCTCCTACAATGAGCAGTTCTTC

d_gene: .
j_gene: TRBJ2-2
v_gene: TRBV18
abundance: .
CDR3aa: CASSPPGTINTGELFF
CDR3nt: TGTGCCAGCTCACCACCCGGGACAATCAACACCGGGGAGCTGTTTTTT

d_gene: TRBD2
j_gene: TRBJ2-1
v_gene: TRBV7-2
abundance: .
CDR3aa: CASSSVVSAGYNEQFF
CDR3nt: TGTGCCAGCAGCTCGGTAGTTTCAGCGGGATACAATGAGCAGTTCTTC

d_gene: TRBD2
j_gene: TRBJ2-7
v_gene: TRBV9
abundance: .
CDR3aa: CASSKGAGATYEQYF
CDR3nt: TGTGCCAGCAGCAAAGGAGCGGGAGCGACCTACGAGCAGTACTTC

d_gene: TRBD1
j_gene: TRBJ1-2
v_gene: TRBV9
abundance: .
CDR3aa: CASRPSTGGGYGYTF
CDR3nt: TGTGCCAGCAGACCGTCGACAGGGGGAGGCTATGGCTACACCTTC

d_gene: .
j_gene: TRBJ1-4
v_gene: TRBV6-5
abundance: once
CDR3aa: CASSYWGADEKLFF
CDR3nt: TGTGCCAGCAGTTACTGGGGGGCGGATGAAAAACTGTTTTTT

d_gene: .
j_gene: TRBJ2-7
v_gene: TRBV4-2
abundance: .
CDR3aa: CASSQGGGLSSYEQYF
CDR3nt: TGTGCCAGCAGCCAAGGAGGAGGGTTAAGCTCCTACGAGCAGTACTTC

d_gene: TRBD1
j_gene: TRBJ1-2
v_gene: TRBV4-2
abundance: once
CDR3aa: CASSQEAGGLNYGYTF
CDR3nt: TGTGCCAGCAGCCAAGAGGCAGGGGGCCTGAACTATGGCTACACCTTC

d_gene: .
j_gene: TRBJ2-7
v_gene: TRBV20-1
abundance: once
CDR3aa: CSAARDYEQYF
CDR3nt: TGCAGTGCGGCCCGGGACTACGAGCAGTACTTC

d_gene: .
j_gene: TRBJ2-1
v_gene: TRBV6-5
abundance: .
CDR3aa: CASSTLGSSWREQFF
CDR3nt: TGTGCCAGCAGTACCCTAGGATCGTCGTGGCGGGAGCAGTTCTTC

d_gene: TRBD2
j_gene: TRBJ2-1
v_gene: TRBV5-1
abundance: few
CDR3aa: CASNPSGLAGYNEQFF
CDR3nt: TGCGCCAGCAACCCTAGCGGACTAGCGGGGTACAATGAGCAGTTCTTC

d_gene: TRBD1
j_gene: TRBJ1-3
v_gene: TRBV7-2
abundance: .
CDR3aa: CASSPRQGKVGNTIYF
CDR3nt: TGTGCCAGCAGCCCGCGACAGGGGAAAGTAGGAAACACCATATATTTT

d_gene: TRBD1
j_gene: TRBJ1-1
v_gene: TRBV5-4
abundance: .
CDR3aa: CASSWGQGPTEAFF
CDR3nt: TGTGCCAGCAGCTGGGGACAGGGGCCCACTGAAGCTTTCTTT

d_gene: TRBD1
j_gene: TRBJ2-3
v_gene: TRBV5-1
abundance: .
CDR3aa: CASSPTGIITDTQYF
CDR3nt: TGCGCCAGCAGCCCGACAGGGATAATTACAGATACGCAGTATTTT